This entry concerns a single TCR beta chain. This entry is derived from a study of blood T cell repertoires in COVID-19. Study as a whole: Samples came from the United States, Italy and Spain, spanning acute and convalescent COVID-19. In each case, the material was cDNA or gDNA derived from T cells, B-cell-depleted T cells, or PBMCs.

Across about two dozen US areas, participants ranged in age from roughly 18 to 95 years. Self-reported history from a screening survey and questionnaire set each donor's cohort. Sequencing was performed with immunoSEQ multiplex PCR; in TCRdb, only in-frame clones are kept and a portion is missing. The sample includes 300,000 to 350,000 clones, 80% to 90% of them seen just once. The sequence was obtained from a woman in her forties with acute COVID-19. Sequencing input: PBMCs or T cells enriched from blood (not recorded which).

In DNA, the CDR3 is TGTGCCAGCGGAGGCCAAACAGGGATGAACACTGAAGCTTTCTTT. It is translated as CASGGQTGMNTEAFF. The chain combines TRBV28 with TRBJ1-1; D is possibly TRBD1 (6 bases). Germline CDR1 MDHEN, CDR2 SYDVKM. V lost 8 bases and J 0 bases, leaving 16 bases between the germline ends. CDR3 length: 15 residues. The full variable domain, with the rest looked up from reference TRBV28 and TRBJ1-1, is DVKVTQSSRYLVKRTGEKVFLECVQDMDHENMFWYRQDPGLGLRLIYFSYDVKMKEKGDIPEGYSVSREKKERFSLILESASTNQTSMYLCASGGQTGMNTEAFFGQGTRLTVV.